The 19 T cell receptor beta chains presented below share a single source sample, sequenced in a study of blood T cells in healthy people across ages. Next came a second PCR, run for roughly 6 to 11 cycles, which used a sample-barcoded 5' primer along with a J-beta primer mix. From the 5' RACE reads, TCRdb called clonotypes with MiXCR, one entry per CDR3 protein. The data hold a few hundred thousand distinct CDR3 sequences, with about half observed a single time. The specimen was blood. The receptors were sampled from a man aged 55 to 70 in good health.

This clonotype was detected only a few times. The V call is TRBV20-1, the J call TRBJ2-3, with D uncertain. V gave up 2 bases and J gave up 1 base, with 16 bases separating them. CDR1 is DFQATT and CDR2 is SNEGSKA in the germline V gene (reference sequence). The CDR3 consists of 16 residues. DNA for the CDR3: TGCAGTGCTAGACTCGATGACCCCGAAGGCACAGATACGCAGTATTTT. As protein: CSARLDDPEGTDTQYF.

This rearrangement joins TRBV20-1 to TRBJ2-1, with D uncertain. Trimming shortened V by 6 bases and J by 10 bases, and 13 bases separated the two germline ends. The CDR3 sequence is 11 residues long. Germline lookup yields CDR1 DFQATT and CDR2 SNEGSKA (reference sequence). DNA for the CDR3: TGCAGTGCCCACTACAGTGGAGAGCAGTTCTTC. Its protein is CSAHYSGEQFF.

This clonotype was observed a few times. Here the CDR3 DNA reads TGTGCCAGCAGCCAAGATCTGACAGGTGGCAAAAACATTCAGTACTTC. Translating it yields CASSQDLTGGKNIQYF. The J gene is TRBJ2-4, the V gene TRBV4-2, with D perhaps TRBD1 (6 bases). Germline CDR1 is LGHNA and CDR2 is YNFKEQ. The CDR3 totals 16 residues. Trimming shortened V by 0 bases and J by 3 bases, and 12 bases separated the two germline ends.

The sample holds one count of this clonotype. This rearrangement joins TRBV10-3 to TRBJ1-2; TRBD1 matches at 7 bases. CDR3 length: 15 amino acids. The V and J ends lost 3 bases and 3 bases, in that order; junction bases with no gene match: 7. Germline CDR1 and CDR2: ENHRY and SYGVKD. The CDR3 bases are TGTGCCATCAGTGAAGACGGGACAGCCTACTATGGCTACACCTTC. Its protein is CAISEDGTAYYGYTF.

In its sample, this clonotype was seen a few times. The V call is TRBV7-2, the J call TRBJ2-1; D is undetermined. Trimming took off 4 bases at V and 15 bases at J, with 13 bases between the two ends. Germline lookup yields CDR1 SGHTA and CDR2 FQGNSA. The CDR3 has 11 amino acids. CDR3 in amino acids: CASSSTDHAFF. The CDR3 nucleotides read TGTGCCAGCAGCTCCACTGATCATGCGTTCTTC.

CDR3 protein: CASSFDDRAYEQYF. In DNA, the CDR3 is TGTGCCAGCAGCTTCGATGACAGGGCCTACGAGCAGTACTTC. The chain employs TRBV7-8 and TRBJ2-7; TRBD1 aligns across 7 bases. V lost 3 bases and J lost 2; bases outside the gene matches: 4. The germline V gene encodes CDR1 SGHVS and CDR2 FQNEAQ. The CDR3 extends over 14 amino acids.

The rearrangement uses TRBV9 and TRBJ2-7; no clear D gene. The DNA end is a closer match to TRBJ2-5, so the J assignment may be wrong. Germline CDR1 reads SGDLS; CDR2 reads YYNGEE. The CDR3 is made up of 14 amino acids. The CDR3 is CASSVATAWETQYF. CDR3 DNA: TGTGCCAGCAGCGTAGCTACAGCGTGGGAGACCCAGTACTTC.

CDR3 region: CASSLGSGGLDETQYF. For the CDR3, the DNA is TGCGCCAGCAGCTTGGGAAGCGGGGGCTTGGATGAGACCCAGTACTTC. J is TRBJ2-5 and V is TRBV5-1, with 8 bases that match TRBD2. This CDR3 spans 16 amino acids. Germline CDR1 and CDR2: SGHRS and YFSETQ. Unmatched junction bases numbered 9, after V lost 0 bases and J lost 5 bases.

This clonotype was detected only a few times. This sequence joins TRBV6-5 and TRBJ2-1; D not resolved. V was pared by 4 bases and J by 3 bases, with 13 bases between. The CDR3 totals 15 residues. Germline CDR1 is MNHEY and CDR2 is SVGAGI. DNA for the CDR3: TGTGCCAGCAGTTCCCGGGCCCTAATCTACAATGAGCAGTTCTTC. It encodes CASSSRALIYNEQFF.

This rearrangement joins TRBV11-1 to TRBJ1-1; D not resolved. The CDR3 is made up of 14 amino acids. Between the trimmed V and J ends, which lost 1 base and 1 base, there was a span of 7 bases. CDR1 is SGHAT and CDR2 is FQDESV in the germline V gene (reference sequence). CDR3 residues: CASSLVRGNTEAFF. The CDR3 bases are TGTGCCAGCAGCTTAGTAAGAGGGAACACTGAAGCTTTCTTT.

This chain joins TRBV20-1 and TRBJ2-1; TRBD1 matches 9 bases. In germline, CDR1 is DFQATT, CDR2 SNEGSKA (reference sequence). The junction had 8 bases not matched to a gene; V was cut back by 6 bases and J by 8 bases. This CDR3 is 13 amino acids long. The CDR3 DNA is TGCAGTGCACCGGGACAGGGAGGCGATGAGCAGTTCTTC. Protein product: CSAPGQGGDEQFF.

This clonotype was detected only once. The chain combines TRBV6-5 with TRBJ2-1; D may be TRBD2 (5 bases). The ends were cut back, 10 bases at V and 2 bases at J, with 12 bases in the middle. Per the germline V gene, CDR1 is MNHEY and CDR2 is SVGAGI. There are 13 residues in the CDR3. DNA of the CDR3: TGTGCCACTGGGGAGCGCGCCTACAATGAGCAGTTCTTC. Its translation: CATGERAYNEQFF.

This chain uses TRBV10-3 with TRBJ1-4, with TRBD1 as a possible D gene (6 bases). There are 13 residues in the CDR3. The V gene's germline CDR1 is ENHRY and CDR2 SYGVKD. The V and J ends lost 0 bases and 7 bases respectively, with 6 bases between them. CDR3 coding DNA: TGTGCCATCAGTGAGTCGGGGGCTGAAAAACTGTTTTTT. As protein: CAISESGAEKLFF.

J is TRBJ2-4 and V is TRBV9; D perhaps matches TRBD1 (6 bases). Matching the DNA end better, TRBJ2-7 makes the J call doubtful. Germline values: CDR1 SGDLS, CDR2 YYNGEE. The CDR3 has 12 residues. The CDR3 here is CASGVRGGEQYF. CDR3 nucleotides: TGTGCCAGCGGGGTCAGGGGCGGCGAGCAGTACTTC.

This chain connects TRBV27 to TRBJ2-4, with D unresolved. The DNA end is more similar to TRBJ2-7, so the J call may be wrong. The CDR3 covers 14 residues. Germline CDR1 is MNHEY and CDR2 is SMNVEV (reference sequence). CDR3 sequence: CASRPQDLAGEQYF. The CDR3 DNA sequence: TGTGCCAGCAGGCCCCAGGATCTCGCCGGCGAGCAGTACTTC.

This clonotype occurred many times. V is TRBV13 and J is TRBJ2-3; the D is unclear. Germline-derived CDR1 and CDR2 are PRHDT and FYEKMQ (reference sequence). This CDR3 is built from 12 residues. Trimming removed 5 bases from V and 6 bases from J, with 9 bases in between. This CDR3 is CASSPRQDTQYF. In DNA form, the CDR3 reads TGTGCCAGCAGCCCTAGGCAGGATACGCAGTATTTT.

CDR3 loop: CSARDLGLGVNEQYF. DNA of the CDR3: TGCAGTGCTAGAGATCTGGGACTAGGGGTCAATGAGCAGTACTTC. J is TRBJ2-4 and V is TRBV20-1; 8 positions match TRBD2. The CDR3 loop spans 15 amino acids. V was clipped by 0 bases and J by 13 bases; unmatched bases: 14. CDR1 and CDR2 (germline): DFQATT, SNEGSKA (reference sequence).

The chain links TRBV28 to TRBJ2-6; a possible D gene is TRBD2 (6 bases). The CDR3 is 18 residues long. Looked up from germline, CDR1 is MDHEN and CDR2 is SYDVKM. Trimming stripped 1 base from V and 2 bases from J, with 15 bases between. CDR3 sequence reads: CASSLLSSAGPGANVLTF. The CDR3, as DNA: TGTGCCAGCAGTTTATTATCGTCGGCGGGGCCTGGGGCCAACGTCCTGACTTTC.

Note on this clonotype: A junction end diverges from the germline sequence, so it may reflect a read error. The V and J genes are TRBV5-1 and TRBJ2-7; 11 bases agree with TRBD2. Per germline, CDR1 SGHRS and CDR2 YFSETQ. The CDR3 has 15 amino acids. CDR3 in amino acids: CASSVSGGATYERYF. The CDR3 nucleotides read TGCGCCAGCAGCGTTAGCGGGGGGGCTACCTACGAGCGGTACTTC. Full variable domain (remainder filled in from reference TRBV5-1 and TRBJ2-7): KAGVTQTPRYLIKTRGQQVTLSCSPISGHRSVSWYQQTPGQGLQFLFEYFSETQRNKGNFPGRFSGRQFSNSRSEMNVSTLELGDSALYLCASSVSGGATYERYFGPGTRLTVT.